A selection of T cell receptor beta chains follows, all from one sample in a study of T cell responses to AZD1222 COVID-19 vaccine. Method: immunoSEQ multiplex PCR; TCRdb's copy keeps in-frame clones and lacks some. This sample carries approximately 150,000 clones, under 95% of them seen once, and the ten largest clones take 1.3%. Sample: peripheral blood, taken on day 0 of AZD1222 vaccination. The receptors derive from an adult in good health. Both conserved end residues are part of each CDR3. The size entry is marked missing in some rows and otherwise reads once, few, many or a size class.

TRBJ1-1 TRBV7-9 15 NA CASTQTGGQTPEAFF
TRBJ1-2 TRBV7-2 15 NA CASSSRRASNYGYTF
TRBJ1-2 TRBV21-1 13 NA CASSFSQPYGYTF
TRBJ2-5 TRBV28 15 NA CASGLAGEGQETQYF
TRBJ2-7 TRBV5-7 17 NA CASSPGPRDGLTYEQYF
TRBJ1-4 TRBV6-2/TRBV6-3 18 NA CASSYPLSGHQDGEKLFF
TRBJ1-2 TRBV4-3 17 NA CASSQDSWGAPNYGYTF
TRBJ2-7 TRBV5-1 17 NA CASSPLGRDRVIYEQYF
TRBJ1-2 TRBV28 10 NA CASSFRGYTF
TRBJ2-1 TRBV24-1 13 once CATRLAATTPTFF
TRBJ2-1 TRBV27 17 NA CASSSRKQGAKGNEQFF
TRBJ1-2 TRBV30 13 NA CAWSVRSPSGYTF
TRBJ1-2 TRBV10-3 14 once CAITQGQGIGGYTF
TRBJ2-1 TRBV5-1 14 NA CASSRDLTYNEQFF
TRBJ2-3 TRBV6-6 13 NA CASSYERADTQYF
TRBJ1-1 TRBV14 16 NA CASSFRPALVNTEAFF
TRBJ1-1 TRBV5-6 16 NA CASSLEMEAFGTEAFF
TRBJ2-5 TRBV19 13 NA CASSIGQGETQYF
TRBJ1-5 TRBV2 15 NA CASSQDSTAGPPQHF
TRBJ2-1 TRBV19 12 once CASTSGYNEQFF
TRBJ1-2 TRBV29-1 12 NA CSVGSEIYGYTF
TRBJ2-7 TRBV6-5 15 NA CATQPSRTGGFQQYF
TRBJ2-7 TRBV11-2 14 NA CASSPSGLAGLQYF
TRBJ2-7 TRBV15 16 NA CATSRGGGEGMREQYF
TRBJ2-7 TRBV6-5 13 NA CASSPGLSQVQYF
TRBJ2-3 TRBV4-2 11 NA CASSLSDTQYF
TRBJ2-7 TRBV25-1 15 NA CASSLGQGVLEEQYF
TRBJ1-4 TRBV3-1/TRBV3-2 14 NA CASSQAVPGEKLFF
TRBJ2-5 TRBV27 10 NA CASGIQPQYF
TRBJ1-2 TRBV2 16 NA CASSVDTRPTNYGYTF
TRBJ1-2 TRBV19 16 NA CASSVGRGLGIYGYTF
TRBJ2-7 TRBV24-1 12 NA CATSLQGGEQYF
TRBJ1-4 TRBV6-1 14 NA CASSERLTNEKLFF
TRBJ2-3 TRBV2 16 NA CASREEGATNTDTQYF
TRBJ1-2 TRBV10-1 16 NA CASSPTSINDNYGYTF
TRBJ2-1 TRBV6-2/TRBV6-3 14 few CASSLGGEYNEQFF
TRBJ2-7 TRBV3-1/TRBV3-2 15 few CASSQGLAESYEQYF
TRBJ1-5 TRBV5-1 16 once CASSLARGHSNQPQHF
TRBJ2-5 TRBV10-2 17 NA CASSHKDREEFQETQYF
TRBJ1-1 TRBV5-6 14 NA CASSTGSMNTEAFF
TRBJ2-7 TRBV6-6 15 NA CASIPGTGEFYEQYF
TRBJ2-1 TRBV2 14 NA CAVLTSGGNNEQFF
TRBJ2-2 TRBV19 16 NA CASTQTPGTFTGELFF
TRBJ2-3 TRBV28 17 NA CASIPGLAGVGGDTQYF
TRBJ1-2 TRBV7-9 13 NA CASRVGDGYGYTF
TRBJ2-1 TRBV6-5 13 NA CASRQTGGNEQFF
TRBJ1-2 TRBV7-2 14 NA CASSLPGSDYGYTF
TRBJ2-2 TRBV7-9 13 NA CASSLTGNGELFF
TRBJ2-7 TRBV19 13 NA CASRPGGDYEQYF
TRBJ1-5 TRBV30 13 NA CAWSKRGNQPQHF
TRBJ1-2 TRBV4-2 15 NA CASSQDLGRSYGYTF
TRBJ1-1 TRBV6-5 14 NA CASSWDRGGAEAFF
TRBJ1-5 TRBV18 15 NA CASSPPGQRGQPQHF
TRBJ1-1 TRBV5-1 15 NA CASSLALRALTEAFF
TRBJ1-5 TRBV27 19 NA CASSFPSTGGGDSNQPQHF